The clone carrying this T cell receptor beta chain occurred many times. No antigen is known for it. The source of the sample is a study of T cell repertoires in cytomegalovirus infection. Study in general: Based on public TCR beta signatures, there were indications of CMV infection and of a matching HLA type.

This CDR3 spans 14 amino acids. The ends were cut back, 9 bases at V and 0 bases at J, with 12 bases in the middle. CDR1 is SEHNR, CDR2 FQNEAQ, per germline (reference sequence). Study findings and constraints: Identification of carriers of CMV plus the relevant HLA was achieved through cumulative public TCR beta family frequency. The response measured ex vivo was dominated by TCR beta clonotypes (HLA-C-restricted and CMV-specific).

TCRdb passed the reads through MiXCR, listing each CDR3 protein once. The sample has approximately 500,000 distinct CDR3 sequences, 11% seen once. The chain is built from TRBV7-9 and TRBJ2-1; no reliable D call. The receptor's source is a human donor in good health (CMV status not recorded). Some clones in this sample may be carry-over from other donors' samples. Material for sequencing was PBMCs. The CDR3 sequence: CASSGFTSYNEQFF. The CDR3 DNA reads TGTGCCAGTTCGGGCTTCACCTCCTACAATGAGCAGTTCTTC. Together with reference TRBV7-9 and TRBJ2-1, the CDR3 gives the full variable domain: DTGVSQNPRHKITKRGQNVTFRCDPISEHNRLYWYRQTLGQGPEFLTYFQNEAQLEKSRLLSDRFSAERPKGSFSTLEIQRTEQGDSAMYLCASSGFTSYNEQFFGPGTRLTVL.